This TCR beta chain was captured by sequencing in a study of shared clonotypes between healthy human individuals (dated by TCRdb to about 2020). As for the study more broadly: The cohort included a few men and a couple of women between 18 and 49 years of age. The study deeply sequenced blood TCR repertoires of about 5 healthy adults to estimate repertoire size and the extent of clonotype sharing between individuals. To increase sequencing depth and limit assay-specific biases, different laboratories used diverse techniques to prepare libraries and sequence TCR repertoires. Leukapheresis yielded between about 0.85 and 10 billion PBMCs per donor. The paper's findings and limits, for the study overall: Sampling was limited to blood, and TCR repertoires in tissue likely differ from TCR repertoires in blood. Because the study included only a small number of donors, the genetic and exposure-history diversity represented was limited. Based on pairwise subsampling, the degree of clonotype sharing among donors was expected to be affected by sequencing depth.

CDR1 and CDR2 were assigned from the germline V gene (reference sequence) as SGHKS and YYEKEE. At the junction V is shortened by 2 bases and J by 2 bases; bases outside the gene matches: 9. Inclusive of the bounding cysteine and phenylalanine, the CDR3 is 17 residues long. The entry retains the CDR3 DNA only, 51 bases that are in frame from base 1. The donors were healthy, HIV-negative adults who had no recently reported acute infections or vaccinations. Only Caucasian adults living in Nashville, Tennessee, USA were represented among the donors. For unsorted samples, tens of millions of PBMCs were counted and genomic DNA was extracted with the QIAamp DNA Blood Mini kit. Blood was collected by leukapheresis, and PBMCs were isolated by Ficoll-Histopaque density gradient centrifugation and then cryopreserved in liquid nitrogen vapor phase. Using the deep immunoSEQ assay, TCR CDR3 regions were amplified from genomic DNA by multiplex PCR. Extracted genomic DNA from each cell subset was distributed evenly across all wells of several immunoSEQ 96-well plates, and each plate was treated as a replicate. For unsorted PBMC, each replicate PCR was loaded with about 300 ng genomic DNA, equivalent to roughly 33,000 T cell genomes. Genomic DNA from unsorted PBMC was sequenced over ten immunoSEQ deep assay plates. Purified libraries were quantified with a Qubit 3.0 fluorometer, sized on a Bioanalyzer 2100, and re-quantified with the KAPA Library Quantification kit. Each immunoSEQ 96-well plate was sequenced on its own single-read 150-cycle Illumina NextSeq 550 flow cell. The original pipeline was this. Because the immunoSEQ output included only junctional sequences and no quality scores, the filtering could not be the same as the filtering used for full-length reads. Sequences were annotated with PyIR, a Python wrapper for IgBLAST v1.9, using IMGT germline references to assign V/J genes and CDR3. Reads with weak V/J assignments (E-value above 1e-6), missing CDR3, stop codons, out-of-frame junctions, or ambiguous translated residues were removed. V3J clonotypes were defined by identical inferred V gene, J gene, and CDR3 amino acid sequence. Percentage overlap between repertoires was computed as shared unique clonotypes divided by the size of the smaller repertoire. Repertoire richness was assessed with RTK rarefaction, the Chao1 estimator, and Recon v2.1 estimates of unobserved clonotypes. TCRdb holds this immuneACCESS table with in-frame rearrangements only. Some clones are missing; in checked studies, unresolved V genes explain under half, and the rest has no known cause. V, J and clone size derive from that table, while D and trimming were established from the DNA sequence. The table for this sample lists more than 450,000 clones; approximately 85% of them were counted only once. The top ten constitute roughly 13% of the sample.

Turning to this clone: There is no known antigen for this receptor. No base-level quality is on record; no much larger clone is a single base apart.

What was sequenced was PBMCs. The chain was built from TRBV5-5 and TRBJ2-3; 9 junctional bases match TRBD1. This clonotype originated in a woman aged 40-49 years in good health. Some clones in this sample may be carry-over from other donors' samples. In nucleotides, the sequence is TGTGCCAGCAGCTTTATCTGGACAGGGGCTGCCACAGATACGCAGTATTTT. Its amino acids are CASSFIWTGAATDTQYF.